This T cell receptor beta chain was sequenced for a study of shared clonotypes between healthy human individuals. Study findings and constraints: Sample collection involved blood only; tissue repertoires are likely different. A limitation of the genetic and exposure-history diversity represented arose from few donors.

A word on this clone: No antigen is known for it.

With ten immunoSEQ deep assay plates, unsorted PBMC DNA underwent sequencing. Data came from immunoSEQ multiplex PCR; TCRdb stores just in-frame clones and leaves some out. This table holds about 480,000 clones, about three quarters found once. This CDR3 is 13 amino acids long. CDR1 is MNHEY and CDR2 is SMNVEV in the germline V gene (reference sequence). V was trimmed by 6 bases and J by 0 bases, leaving 8 bases between them. This clonotype was obtained from a woman in her 40s in good health. Some clones in this sample may be carry-over from other donors' samples. Source material: PBMCs. The V and J genes are TRBV27 and TRBJ1-1; D gene unclear. In DNA, the CDR3 is TGTGCCAGCAGCGAGGTGGTGAACACTGAAGCTTTCTTT. It codes for CASSEVVNTEAFF.